The rows below give T cell receptor beta chains drawn from one sample of a study of blood T cells in healthy people across ages. TCRdb passed the 5' RACE reads through MiXCR, listing each CDR3 protein once. The sample yields about 1.5 million distinct CDR3 sequences, 35% to 45% seen once. Sequencing was performed on blood. These receptors all come from a young woman in good health. Each CDR3 is given with its conserved first and last residue. The D gene is left open where the match is weak. Expanded clones are given a class, and other clones once, few, many or no size at all.

abundance: few
d_gene: -
j_gene: TRBJ2-3
v_gene: TRBV2
len: 15
CDR3aa: CASRLRDSSTDTQYF
CDR3nt: TGTGCCAGCAGGCTCAGGGATTCTAGCACGGATACGCAGTATTTT

abundance: -
d_gene: TRBD2
j_gene: TRBJ2-1
v_gene: TRBV12-3/TRBV12-4
len: 13
CDR3aa: CASSPGGADEQFF
CDR3nt: TGTGCCAGCAGCCCCGGGGGGGCCGATGAGCAGTTCTTC

abundance: -
d_gene: -
j_gene: TRBJ2-7
v_gene: TRBV12-3/TRBV12-4
len: 14
CDR3aa: CASSHPYRGSEQYF
CDR3nt: TGTGCCAGCAGTCACCCCTATAGAGGGTCCGAGCAGTACTTC

abundance: -
d_gene: -
j_gene: TRBJ2-1
v_gene: TRBV9
len: 14
CDR3aa: CASSVGRSYNEQFF
CDR3nt: TGTGCCAGCAGCGTAGGACGGTCCTACAATGAGCAGTTCTTC

abundance: once
d_gene: -
j_gene: TRBJ2-7
v_gene: TRBV29-1
len: 13
CDR3aa: CSVGLAASLKRYF
CDR3nt: TGCAGCGTTGGATTAGCGGCCTCCCTCAAGCGGTACTTC

abundance: few
d_gene: TRBD1
j_gene: TRBJ2-1
v_gene: TRBV18
len: 12
CDR3aa: CAGRQGGNEQFF
CDR3nt: TGTGCCGGCCGACAGGGGGGCAATGAGCAGTTCTTC

abundance: -
d_gene: -
j_gene: TRBJ2-7
v_gene: TRBV10-3
len: 12
CDR3aa: CAISVTGDEQYF
CDR3nt: TGTGCCATCAGTGTTACGGGCGACGAGCAGTACTTC

abundance: -
d_gene: -
j_gene: TRBJ2-7
v_gene: TRBV7-8
len: 12
CDR3aa: CASSLGSPEQYF
CDR3nt: TGTGCCAGCAGCCTTGGCAGTCCCGAGCAGTACTTC

abundance: -
d_gene: TRBD1
j_gene: TRBJ2-2
v_gene: TRBV3-1
len: 15
CDR3aa: CASTMDRGSTGELFF
CDR3nt: TGTGCCAGTACTATGGACAGGGGGAGCACCGGGGAGCTGTTTTTT

abundance: -
d_gene: -
j_gene: TRBJ2-7
v_gene: TRBV10-3
len: 20
CDR3aa: CAIRSPSSPPGTQSSYEQYF
CDR3nt: TGTGCCATCAGAAGTCCTTCTTCCCCGCCTGGGACCCAAAGCTCCTACGAGCAGTACTTC

abundance: few
d_gene: TRBD2
j_gene: TRBJ2-3
v_gene: TRBV9
len: 15
CDR3aa: CASSGGSGGPDTQYF
CDR3nt: TGTGCCAGCAGCGGGGGTAGCGGGGGACCAGATACGCAGTATTTT

abundance: -
d_gene: -
j_gene: TRBJ1-1
v_gene: TRBV20-1
len: 12
CDR3aa: CVALGGLTEAFF
CDR3nt: TGCGTTGCGCTGGGGGGTTTAACTGAAGCTTTCTTT

abundance: few
d_gene: TRBD1
j_gene: TRBJ2-7
v_gene: TRBV6-5
len: 14
CDR3aa: CASTYRDRANEQYF
CDR3nt: TGTGCCAGCACGTACCGGGACAGGGCTAACGAGCAGTACTTC

abundance: few
d_gene: TRBD1
j_gene: TRBJ1-1
v_gene: TRBV5-1
len: 17
CDR3aa: CASSYMTGNYLGTEAFF
CDR3nt: TGCGCCAGCAGCTACATGACAGGGAATTATTTGGGAACTGAAGCTTTCTTT

abundance: few
d_gene: -
j_gene: TRBJ1-5
v_gene: TRBV20-1
len: 15
CDR3aa: CSARQQGSLYQPQHF
CDR3nt: TGCAGTGCTAGACAACAGGGAAGTTTGTATCAGCCCCAGCATTTT

abundance: -
d_gene: TRBD2
j_gene: TRBJ2-3
v_gene: TRBV9
len: 17
CDR3aa: CASSGSRSGVYTDTQYF
CDR3nt: TGTGCCAGCAGTGGTTCTCGTAGCGGGGTCTACACAGATACGCAGTATTTT

abundance: few
d_gene: -
j_gene: TRBJ2-3
v_gene: TRBV4-3
len: 17
CDR3aa: CASSRNAGTPAGDTQYF
CDR3nt: TGCGCCAGCAGCCGGAACGCCGGGACCCCGGCGGGAGATACGCAGTATTTT

abundance: few
d_gene: -
j_gene: TRBJ2-5
v_gene: TRBV10-3
len: 11
CDR3aa: CAISAQETQYF
CDR3nt: TGTGCCATCAGTGCCCAAGAGACCCAGTACTTC